One sample yielded the 19 T cell receptor beta chains listed below, sequenced in a study of T cells after somatic rescue of genetic block. The repertoire was sequenced with immunoSEQ multiplex PCR; TCRdb's copy has only in-frame clones and lacks some. The sample has approximately 58,000 clones; about 96% are singletons. Sequencing was carried out using peripheral blood mononuclear cells (PBMCs). These receptors all stem from a child under three years old.

The gene calls are TRBV10-1 and TRBJ1-6; TRBD1 agrees at 8 bases. Germline values: CDR1 WNHNN, CDR2 SYGVQD (reference sequence). The length of the CDR3 is 14 residues. Germline trimming cut 3 bases from V and 7 bases from J; bases unmatched to any gene: 2. The CDR3 sequence is CASSDQGANSPLHF. The CDR3 DNA is TGCGCCAGCAGTGATCAGGGGGCAAATTCACCCCTCCACTTT.

V is TRBV5-4 and J is TRBJ2-7; TRBD1 might be the D (6 bases). From germline, CDR1 is SGHNT and CDR2 YYREEE (reference sequence). CDR3 length: 11 residues. Trimming took 4 bases from V and 4 from J, leaving 6 bases between them. The CDR3 DNA reads as TGTGCCAGCAGCCAGGGGTACGAGCAGTACTTC. As protein: CASSQGYEQYF.

The rearrangement links TRBV7-9 to TRBJ2-2; no clear D gene. The CDR3 has 15 amino acids. Looked up from germline, CDR1 is SEHNR and CDR2 is FQNEAQ (reference sequence). V was shortened by 0 bases and J by 1 base, with 6 bases between the two germline ends. The CDR3 coding sequence is TGTGCCAGCAGCTTAGCGGCCTTGAACACCGGGGAGCTGTTTTTT. Protein product: CASSLAALNTGELFF.

The chain employs TRBV5-4 and TRBJ1-1, with no clear D. This CDR3 spans 14 amino acids. The ends were cut back, 5 bases at V and 2 bases at J, with 13 bases in the middle. Germline CDR1 and CDR2: SGHNT and YYREEE (reference sequence). The CDR3 spells CASSSGPLNTEAFF. Written as DNA, the CDR3 is TGTGCCAGCAGTTCCGGGCCCTTAAACACTGAAGCTTTCTTT.

The chain uses TRBV5-1 and TRBJ1-1, with 7 bases lining up with TRBD1. CDR1 SGHRS and CDR2 YFSETQ come from the germline V gene. V lost 4 bases and J lost 5; bases outside the gene matches: 8. The CDR3 sequence is 14 residues long. CDR3 bases: TGCGCCAGCAGCGGCTACAGGGGCGCGACTGAAGCTTTCTTT. Protein sequence: CASSGYRGATEAFF.

The genes are TRBV12-5 and TRBJ1-1; 10 bases map to TRBD1. After removal of 1 base from V and 0 bases from J, the junction contained 8 bases not matched to a gene. This CDR3 is built from 18 residues. Looked up from germline, CDR1 is LGHNT and CDR2 is FRNRAP. The CDR3, as DNA: TGTGCTAGTGGTTTGGGCGACCGGGACAGGGGCATGAACACTGAAGCTTTCTTT. It encodes CASGLGDRDRGMNTEAFF.

The V and J genes are TRBV30 and TRBJ1-5; 12 bases line up with TRBD1. The trim removed 0 bases at V and 7 bases at J, leaving 1 base unmatched. The CDR3 consists of 14 residues. Germline loops: CDR1 GTSNPN, CDR2 SVGIG (reference sequence). The CDR3 DNA is TGTGCCTGGAGTGTAGGGACAGGGGGCCAGCCCCAGCATTTT. This translates into CAWSVGTGGQPQHF. Drawing the rest from reference TRBV30 and TRBJ1-5, the complete variable domain is SQTIHQWPATLVQPVGSPLSLECTVEGTSNPNLYWYRQAAGRGLQLLFYSVGIGQISSEVPQNLSASRPQDRQFILSSKKLLLSDSGFYLCAWSVGTGGQPQHFGDGTRLSIL.

This clone was picked up one time. This rearrangement joins TRBV5-4 to TRBJ2-5; 8 bases align to TRBD2. Germline trimming cut 1 base from V and 5 bases from J; bases unmatched to any gene: 10. The germline CDR1 and CDR2 sequences are SGHNT and YYREEE (reference sequence). CDR3 length: 16 amino acids. CDR3: CASSLLSAGGGETQYF. CDR3 bases: TGTGCCAGCAGCTTGTTATCGGCGGGAGGAGGGGAGACCCAGTACTTC.

The chain is built from TRBV15 and TRBJ2-3, with D unresolved. CDR3 length: 15 residues. Germline V gene sequence: CDR1 LNHNV, CDR2 YYDKDF (reference sequence). V lost 1 base, J lost 1 base, and 9 bases lay in between. The CDR3 sequence: CATSRGGSRTDTQYF. The CDR3 DNA reads TGTGCCACCAGCAGAGGAGGTTCCCGCACAGATACGCAGTATTTT. The full variable domain, rest sourced from reference TRBV15 and TRBJ2-3, is DAMVIQNPRYQVTQFGKPVTLSCSQTLNHNVMYWYQQKSSQAPKLLFHYYDKDFNNEADTPDNFQSRRPNTSFCFLDIRSPGLGDTAMYLCATSRGGSRTDTQYFGPGTRLTVL.

The chain uses TRBV7-8 and TRBJ2-3; D unresolved. V was pared by 1 base and J by 2 bases, with 7 bases between. In germline, CDR1 is SGHVS, CDR2 FQNEAQ. CDR3 size: 14 residues. The CDR3 DNA reads TGTGCCAGCAGCTTAGAAGCCACCACAGATACGCAGTATTTT. Translated, it gives CASSLEATTDTQYF.

This chain connects TRBV6-1 to TRBJ2-7; 8 bases line up with TRBD1. With 7 bases clipped from V and 4 bases from J, the junction kept 3 bases outside the gene matches. This CDR3 comprises 12 residues. Germline CDR1 and CDR2: MNHNS and SASEGT. The CDR3 protein is CASTRQGYEQYF. In nucleotides, the CDR3 is TGTGCCAGCACGAGACAGGGGTACGAGCAGTACTTC.

This chain connects TRBV7-9 to TRBJ1-3, with D unclear. This CDR3 is 15 amino acids long. Germline CDR1 is SEHNR and CDR2 is FQNEAQ (reference sequence). V was trimmed by 1 base and J by 0 bases, leaving 7 bases between them. CDR3 coding DNA: TGTGCCAGCAGCTTAGTGCCCAGCTCTGGAAACACCATATATTTT. Its protein product is CASSLVPSSGNTIYF.

The chain uses TRBV2 and TRBJ1-4, with D unclear. Germline assignment: CDR1 SNHLY and CDR2 FYNNEI. Trimming removed 4 bases at V and 8 bases at J, with 17 bases between. CDR3 length: 15 residues. The CDR3 is CASSGSPVAWEKLFF. As DNA, the CDR3 is TGTGCCAGCAGTGGATCACCCGTCGCTTGGGAAAAACTGTTTTTT.

Only one count was recorded for this clone. The V gene is TRBV28, the J gene TRBJ2-3; no clear D. The germline V and J ends were trimmed by 2 bases and 0 bases, with 9 bases remaining between them. Germline V CDR1 and CDR2: MDHEN, SYDVKM. CDR3 length equals 15 residues. CDR3 nucleotide sequence: TGTGCCAGCAGTTTAGGGCAGTCTAGCACAGATACGCAGTATTTT. It specifies CASSLGQSSTDTQYF.

V usage is TRBV5-8 and J usage is TRBJ2-5; tentative D call: TRBD2 (5 bases). The CDR3 contains 13 residues. V was trimmed by 2 bases and J by 5 bases, leaving 10 bases between them. Germline CDR1 SGHTS, CDR2 YDEGEE. This CDR3 is CASSLSGWETQYF. DNA of the CDR3: TGTGCCAGCAGCTTATCGGGGTGGGAGACCCAGTACTTC.

This chain uses TRBV2 with TRBJ2-7; D unclear. Deletions cut 2 bases from V and 3 bases from J, with 5 bases between. The germline CDR1 and CDR2 sequences are SNHLY and FYNNEI. This CDR3 spans 12 amino acids. DNA of the CDR3: TGTGCCAGCAGTGAACTAGTCTACGAGCAGTACTTC. Translating gives CASSELVYEQYF.

The count of this clone is one. The chain carries TRBV25-1 and TRBJ1-6; 7 bases line up with TRBD1. CDR1 and CDR2 from the germline V gene are MGHDK and SYGVNS. There are 13 residues in the CDR3. V lost 6 bases to trimming and J lost 5 bases; unmatched junction nucleotides: 1. The CDR3 region has the DNA TGTGCCAGCAGGGGACAGAATAATTCACCCCTCCACTTT. Its translation: CASRGQNNSPLHF.

CDR3 nucleotide sequence: TGTGCCAGCAGCTATGGCTACACCTTC. It specifies CASSYGYTF. This sequence joins TRBV5-4 and TRBJ1-2; D not resolved. CDR1 is SGHNT and CDR2 is YYREEE in the germline V gene (reference sequence). The V gene lost 3 bases and the J gene lost 6 bases, with 0 bases spanning the gap. This CDR3 contains 9 residues.

The chain carries TRBV27 and TRBJ2-3; D may be TRBD2 (6 bases). Trimming left V 2 bases short and J 4 bases short, with 19 bases between. Germline V gene data show CDR1 as MNHEY and CDR2 as SMNVEV (reference sequence). There are 17 residues in the CDR3. The CDR3 sequence is CASSLMITSRIPDTQYF. CDR3 coding DNA: TGTGCCAGCAGTTTAATGATTACTAGCCGCATCCCAGATACGCAGTATTTT.